A selection of T cell receptor beta chains follows, all from one sample in a study of T cells in Graves' hyperthyroidism and ophthalmopathy. TCRdb analysed the multiplex PCR reads with MiXCR anew, one entry per CDR3 protein. The sample contains approximately 200,000 distinct CDR3 sequences, roughly 18% of which appear only once. Sequenced sample: blood. The receptors were gathered from a man aged 35-49 years with Graves' hyperthyroidism. CDR3s include the opening cysteine and the closing phenylalanine or tryptophan. Each record gives: D gene, clone size, V gene, J gene, CDR3 protein, CDR3 DNA. D genes are given only for firm matches. Only part of the rows carry a size: once, few, many, or a class if the clone is expanded.

d_call: TRBD1; clone_size: NA; v_call: TRBV5-4; j_call: TRBJ2-7; cdr3_aa: CASRRGQGAYEQYF; cdr3_nt: TGTGCCAGCAGGAGAGGACAGGGGGCGTACGAGCAGTACTTC
d_call: TRBD1; clone_size: many; v_call: TRBV29-1; j_call: TRBJ1-1; cdr3_aa: CSVQETGEGAFF; cdr3_nt: TGCAGCGTCCAGGAGACAGGGGAGGGAGCTTTCTTT
d_call: TRBD1; clone_size: few; v_call: TRBV9; j_call: TRBJ2-3; cdr3_aa: CASSAGQGADTQYF; cdr3_nt: TGTGCCAGCAGCGCCGGACAGGGGGCAGATACGCAGTATTTT
d_call: TRBD1; clone_size: few; v_call: TRBV7-9; j_call: TRBJ2-7; cdr3_aa: CASSVRGTGGGEQYF; cdr3_nt: TGTGCCAGCAGCGTACGAGGGACAGGGGGCGGTGAGCAGTACTTC
d_call: NA; clone_size: many; v_call: TRBV18; j_call: TRBJ1-5; cdr3_aa: CASSRMPNQPQHF; cdr3_nt: TGTGCCAGCTCACGGATGCCCAATCAGCCCCAGCATTTT
d_call: NA; clone_size: many; v_call: TRBV11-2; j_call: TRBJ2-3; cdr3_aa: CASSLVRNTDTQYF; cdr3_nt: TGTGCCAGCAGCTTAGTTCGGAACACAGATACGCAGTATTTT
d_call: NA; clone_size: many; v_call: TRBV28; j_call: TRBJ1-3; cdr3_aa: CASSRPPPSSGNTIYF; cdr3_nt: TGTGCCAGCAGCCGCCCCCCGCCGAGCTCTGGAAACACCATATATTTT
d_call: TRBD2; clone_size: many; v_call: TRBV7-3; j_call: TRBJ2-2; cdr3_aa: CASSVTGGGPGELFF; cdr3_nt: TGTGCCAGCAGCGTCACGGGAGGCGGCCCCGGGGAGCTGTTTTTT
d_call: NA; clone_size: many; v_call: TRBV12-3/TRBV12-4; j_call: TRBJ1-2; cdr3_aa: CASSATGTLRGYGYTF; cdr3_nt: TGTGCCAGCAGCGCCACCGGGACCCTCCGGGGCTATGGCTACACCTTC
d_call: NA; clone_size: few; v_call: TRBV7-9; j_call: TRBJ1-3; cdr3_aa: CASSSESLSSGNTIYF; cdr3_nt: TGTGCCAGCAGTTCGGAGAGTTTGTCTTCGGGAAACACCATATATTTT
d_call: TRBD2; clone_size: few; v_call: TRBV4-1; j_call: TRBJ2-3; cdr3_aa: CASSQQGLVGDTQYF; cdr3_nt: TGCGCCAGCAGCCAACAGGGACTAGTCGGCGATACGCAGTATTTT
d_call: NA; clone_size: many; v_call: TRBV9; j_call: TRBJ2-5; cdr3_aa: CASSVGDSVGQTQYF; cdr3_nt: TGTGCCAGCAGCGTAGGGGACTCCGTCGGGCAGACCCAGTACTTC
d_call: NA; clone_size: NA; v_call: TRBV15; j_call: TRBJ1-6; cdr3_aa: CATSRNSGTNNSPLHF; cdr3_nt: TGTGCCACCAGCAGAAATTCCGGGACAAATAATTCACCCCTCCACTTT
d_call: NA; clone_size: NA; v_call: TRBV4-2; j_call: TRBJ1-4; cdr3_aa: CASSQEGTAPLREKLFF; cdr3_nt: TGTGCCAGCAGCCAAGAAGGGACGGCCCCCTTAAGGGAAAAACTGTTTTTT
d_call: NA; clone_size: many; v_call: TRBV28; j_call: TRBJ1-3; cdr3_aa: CASSFLGSLSGNTIYF; cdr3_nt: TGTGCCAGCAGTTTTTTGGGGTCGTTATCTGGAAACACCATATATTTT
d_call: NA; clone_size: few; v_call: TRBV13; j_call: TRBJ1-1; cdr3_aa: CASSLALFQLTEAFF; cdr3_nt: TGTGCCAGCAGCTTAGCCCTATTCCAATTGACTGAAGCTTTCTTT
d_call: NA; clone_size: few; v_call: TRBV5-1; j_call: TRBJ1-5; cdr3_aa: CASSPGASQPQHF; cdr3_nt: TGCGCCAGCTCCCCGGGGGCAAGTCAGCCCCAGCATTTT
d_call: TRBD1; clone_size: NA; v_call: TRBV18; j_call: TRBJ1-4; cdr3_aa: CAGSPPGQGGENLFF; cdr3_nt: TGTGCCGGCTCACCACCGGGACAGGGGGGTGAAAACCTGTTTTTT
d_call: TRBD1; clone_size: many; v_call: TRBV2; j_call: TRBJ1-1; cdr3_aa: CASSRQGNTEAFF; cdr3_nt: TGTGCCAGCAGTCGACAGGGTAACACTGAAGCTTTCTTT
d_call: NA; clone_size: many; v_call: TRBV28; j_call: TRBJ1-2; cdr3_aa: CASRTDPNYGYTF; cdr3_nt: TGTGCCAGCAGGACAGATCCTAACTATGGCTACACCTTC
d_call: TRBD1; clone_size: many; v_call: TRBV6-1; j_call: TRBJ2-1; cdr3_aa: CASSERGTGEVEQFF; cdr3_nt: TGTGCCAGCAGTGAAAGGGGGACAGGGGAGGTTGAGCAGTTCTTC
d_call: NA; clone_size: many; v_call: TRBV28; j_call: TRBJ1-1; cdr3_aa: CASSLVDRNEAFF; cdr3_nt: TGTGCCAGCAGTTTAGTAGACAGGAATGAAGCTTTCTTT
d_call: NA; clone_size: many; v_call: TRBV20-1; j_call: TRBJ2-3; cdr3_aa: CSAREGARTQYF; cdr3_nt: TGCAGTGCTAGAGAAGGGGCCCGTACGCAGTATTTT
d_call: TRBD2; clone_size: many; v_call: TRBV28; j_call: TRBJ2-5; cdr3_aa: CASSRGGQRETQYF; cdr3_nt: TGTGCCAGCAGCCGGGGGGGCCAACGAGAGACCCAGTACTTC
d_call: NA; clone_size: many; v_call: TRBV7-2; j_call: TRBJ2-5; cdr3_aa: CASSLALYPGETQYF; cdr3_nt: TGTGCCAGCAGCTTAGCGCTGTACCCTGGGGAGACCCAGTACTTC
d_call: NA; clone_size: many; v_call: TRBV20-1; j_call: TRBJ2-5; cdr3_aa: CSARRSGTQYF; cdr3_nt: TGCAGTGCTAGGCGGTCCGGGACCCAGTACTTC
d_call: NA; clone_size: many; v_call: TRBV7-2; j_call: TRBJ2-1; cdr3_aa: CASSPQGHNEQFF; cdr3_nt: TGTGCCAGCAGCCCCCAGGGGCACAATGAGCAGTTCTTC
d_call: NA; clone_size: many; v_call: TRBV7-9; j_call: TRBJ2-2; cdr3_aa: CASSLGPGAGELFF; cdr3_nt: TGTGCCAGCAGCTTAGGCCCCGGTGCCGGGGAGCTGTTTTTT
d_call: NA; clone_size: many; v_call: TRBV19; j_call: TRBJ1-5; cdr3_aa: CASSSRVGDYVQPQHF; cdr3_nt: TGTGCCAGTAGTTCCAGAGTGGGTGACTACGTTCAGCCCCAGCATTTT
d_call: NA; clone_size: many; v_call: TRBV2; j_call: TRBJ2-5; cdr3_aa: CASTPRRSQETQYF; cdr3_nt: TGTGCCAGCACCCCCCGACGGTCCCAAGAGACCCAGTACTTC
d_call: NA; clone_size: few; v_call: TRBV2; j_call: TRBJ2-3; cdr3_aa: CASSEGGQDTQYF; cdr3_nt: TGTGCCAGCAGTGAAGGGGGGCAAGATACGCAGTATTTT
d_call: NA; clone_size: NA; v_call: TRBV11-2; j_call: TRBJ1-1; cdr3_aa: CASSVDNMNTEAFF; cdr3_nt: TGTGCCAGCAGCGTGGACAACATGAACACTGAAGCTTTCTTT
d_call: NA; clone_size: many; v_call: TRBV7-9; j_call: TRBJ2-3; cdr3_aa: CASSLGKGTDTQYF; cdr3_nt: TGTGCCAGCAGCTTAGGAAAGGGCACAGATACGCAGTATTTT
d_call: NA; clone_size: many; v_call: TRBV6-1; j_call: TRBJ1-2; cdr3_aa: CASSARTIYGYTF; cdr3_nt: TGTGCCAGCAGTGCGCGGACGATCTATGGCTACACCTTC
d_call: TRBD1; clone_size: many; v_call: TRBV6-2/TRBV6-3; j_call: TRBJ2-5; cdr3_aa: CASSIIPGQGIRETQYF; cdr3_nt: TGTGCCAGCAGCATAATACCCGGACAGGGGATCAGAGAGACCCAGTACTTC
d_call: TRBD1; clone_size: NA; v_call: TRBV28; j_call: TRBJ1-2; cdr3_aa: CASTMNRGWGGYTF; cdr3_nt: TGTGCCAGCACAATGAACAGGGGGTGGGGTGGCTACACCTTC
d_call: NA; clone_size: many; v_call: TRBV20-1; j_call: TRBJ2-5; cdr3_aa: CSAPPPTGRTQYF; cdr3_nt: TGCAGTGCCCCTCCGCCGACAGGAAGGACCCAGTACTTC
d_call: NA; clone_size: NA; v_call: TRBV4-3; j_call: TRBJ2-5; cdr3_aa: CASSQDMEMIETQYF; cdr3_nt: TGCGCCAGCAGCCAAGATATGGAGATGATAGAGACCCAGTACTTC
d_call: TRBD1; clone_size: many; v_call: TRBV28; j_call: TRBJ1-5; cdr3_aa: CASRRDSGLPQHF; cdr3_nt: TGTGCCAGCCGAAGGGACAGCGGTCTGCCCCAGCATTTT
d_call: TRBD1; clone_size: few; v_call: TRBV15; j_call: TRBJ1-5; cdr3_aa: CATSSPDRVGQPQHF; cdr3_nt: TGTGCCACCAGCAGCCCAGACAGGGTTGGTCAGCCCCAGCATTTT
d_call: TRBD1; clone_size: NA; v_call: TRBV12-3/TRBV12-4; j_call: TRBJ1-2; cdr3_aa: CASSRQGSNYGYTF; cdr3_nt: TGTGCCAGCAGCCGACAGGGTTCAAACTATGGCTACACCTTC
d_call: TRBD1; clone_size: many; v_call: TRBV5-1; j_call: TRBJ2-4; cdr3_aa: CASSDAGGASNIQYF; cdr3_nt: TGCGCCAGCAGCGACGCAGGGGGCGCGTCGAACATTCAGTACTTC
d_call: TRBD2; clone_size: many; v_call: TRBV6-1; j_call: TRBJ2-2; cdr3_aa: CASSTAGALNTGELFF; cdr3_nt: TGTGCCAGCTCTACAGCGGGGGCCTTAAACACCGGGGAGCTGTTTTTT
d_call: NA; clone_size: many; v_call: TRBV11-3; j_call: TRBJ1-3; cdr3_aa: CASSLGGNTIYF; cdr3_nt: TGTGCCAGCAGCTTAGGCGGAAACACCATATATTTT
d_call: TRBD1; clone_size: few; v_call: TRBV6-2/TRBV6-3; j_call: TRBJ2-3; cdr3_aa: CATRRTGNTDTQYF; cdr3_nt: TGTGCCACCCGGCGGACAGGGAACACAGATACGCAGTATTTT
d_call: NA; clone_size: NA; v_call: TRBV24-1; j_call: TRBJ2-5; cdr3_aa: CATSDSRPDRPLLQETQYF; cdr3_nt: TGTGCCACCAGTGATTCCCGTCCTGACAGGCCCCTCTTACAAGAGACCCAGTACTTC
d_call: NA; clone_size: many; v_call: TRBV6-1; j_call: TRBJ1-1; cdr3_aa: CASSHGAGNTEAFF; cdr3_nt: TGTGCCAGCAGCCACGGGGCAGGGAACACTGAAGCTTTCTTT
d_call: NA; clone_size: NA; v_call: TRBV6-1; j_call: TRBJ2-3; cdr3_aa: CATQGEADTQYF; cdr3_nt: TGTGCCACCCAGGGGGAGGCAGATACGCAGTATTTT
d_call: NA; clone_size: few; v_call: TRBV28; j_call: TRBJ1-5; cdr3_aa: CASSFFRADNQPQHF; cdr3_nt: TGTGCCAGCAGTTTCTTCAGGGCCGACAATCAGCCCCAGCATTTT
d_call: NA; clone_size: many; v_call: TRBV7-3; j_call: TRBJ2-3; cdr3_aa: CASSPLRGGTDTQYF; cdr3_nt: TGTGCCAGCAGTCCGTTGCGGGGCGGCACAGATACGCAGTATTTT
d_call: TRBD1; clone_size: NA; v_call: TRBV4-1; j_call: TRBJ1-3; cdr3_aa: CASSQGTGYSGNTIYF; cdr3_nt: TGCGCCAGCAGCCAAGGGACAGGTTATTCTGGAAACACCATATATTTT
d_call: NA; clone_size: NA; v_call: TRBV9; j_call: TRBJ1-2; cdr3_aa: CASSVVVKGGGYTF; cdr3_nt: TGTGCCAGCAGCGTAGTAGTGAAGGGTGGCGGCTACACCTTC
d_call: NA; clone_size: many; v_call: TRBV6-1; j_call: TRBJ1-6; cdr3_aa: CASSYEGRNSPLHF; cdr3_nt: TGTGCCAGCAGTTACGAGGGGCGGAATTCACCCCTCCACTTT
d_call: TRBD1; clone_size: few; v_call: TRBV4-2; j_call: TRBJ2-6; cdr3_aa: CASKVGGDSGANVLTF; cdr3_nt: TGTGCCAGCAAAGTAGGGGGCGACTCTGGGGCCAACGTCCTGACTTTC
d_call: NA; clone_size: NA; v_call: TRBV3-2; j_call: TRBJ1-1; cdr3_aa: CASSSTGGQVTEAFF; cdr3_nt: TGTGCCAGCAGTTCAACAGGGGGGCAGGTCACTGAAGCTTTCTTT
d_call: TRBD2; clone_size: many; v_call: TRBV7-3; j_call: TRBJ2-2; cdr3_aa: CASSLRGGGVTGELFF; cdr3_nt: TGTGCCAGCAGCCTCCGAGGTGGGGGGGTTACCGGGGAGCTGTTTTTT
d_call: TRBD2; clone_size: few; v_call: TRBV6-1; j_call: TRBJ2-5; cdr3_aa: CASVAGGGTSNF; cdr3_nt: TGTGCCAGCGTAGCGGGGGGCGGCACGTCGAACTTC